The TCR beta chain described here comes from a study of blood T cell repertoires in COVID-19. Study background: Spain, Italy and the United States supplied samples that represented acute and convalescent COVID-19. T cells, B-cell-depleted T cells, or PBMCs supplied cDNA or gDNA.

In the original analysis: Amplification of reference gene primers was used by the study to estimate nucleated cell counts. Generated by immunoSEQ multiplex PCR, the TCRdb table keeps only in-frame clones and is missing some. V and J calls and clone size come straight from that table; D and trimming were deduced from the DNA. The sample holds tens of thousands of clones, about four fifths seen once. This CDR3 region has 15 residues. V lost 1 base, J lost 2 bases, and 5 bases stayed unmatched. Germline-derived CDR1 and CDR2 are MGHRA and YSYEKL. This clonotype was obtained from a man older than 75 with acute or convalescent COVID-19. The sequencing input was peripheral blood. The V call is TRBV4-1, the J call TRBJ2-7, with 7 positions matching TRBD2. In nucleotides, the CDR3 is TGCGCCAGCAGCCAAGCTCCAGCGGGGCCCTACGAGCAGTACTTC. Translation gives CASSQAPAGPYEQYF.